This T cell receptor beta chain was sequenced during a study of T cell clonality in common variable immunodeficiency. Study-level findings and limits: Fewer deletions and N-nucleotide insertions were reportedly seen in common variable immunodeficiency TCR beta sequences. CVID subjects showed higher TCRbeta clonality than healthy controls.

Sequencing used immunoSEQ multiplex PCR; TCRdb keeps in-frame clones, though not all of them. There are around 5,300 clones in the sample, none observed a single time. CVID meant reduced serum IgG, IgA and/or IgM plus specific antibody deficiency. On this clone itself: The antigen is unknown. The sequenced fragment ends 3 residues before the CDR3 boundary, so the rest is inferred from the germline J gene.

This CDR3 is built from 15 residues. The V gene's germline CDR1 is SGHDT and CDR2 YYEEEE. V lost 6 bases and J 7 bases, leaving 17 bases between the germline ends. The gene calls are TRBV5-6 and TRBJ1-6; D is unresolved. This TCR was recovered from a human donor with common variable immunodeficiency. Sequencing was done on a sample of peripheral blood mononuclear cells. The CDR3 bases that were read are TGTGCCAGCACCGCTTGGCTGGGCACCAATTCACCC. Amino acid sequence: CASTAWLGTNSP. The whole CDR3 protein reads CASTAWLGTNSPLHF.